A single sample gave rise to the 25 T cell receptor beta chains below, sequenced in a study of STAT5B mutations in CD4+ large granular lymphocyte leukemia (dated by TCRdb to between 2021 and 2024). Library method: the immunoSEQ multiplex PCR assay. TCRdb's version of the immuneACCESS table is confined to in-frame rearrangements and falls short of the full clone set. An unresolved V gene accounts for under half of the shortfall where checked; the remainder is of unknown origin. The sample contains tens of thousands of clones, roughly 79% of them found a single time. 0.9% to 1.2% of the sample is taken by the ten largest. The specimen sequenced was CD4+ T cells from blood buffy coats. The receptors originated from a human donor in good health.

V is TRBV29-1 and J is TRBJ2-1, with 7 bases aligning to TRBD2. The ends lost 6 bases at V and 6 bases at J; junction bases unmatched: 5. This CDR3 region has 12 residues. Germline lookup yields CDR1 SQVTM and CDR2 ANQGSEA. The CDR3 DNA reads TGCAGCGTGAGCGGGATGGGCAATGAGCAGTTCTTC. As protein: CSVSGMGNEQFF.

This clone showed up just a few times. The V and J genes are TRBV19 and TRBJ1-3; the D is unclear. Trimming stripped 6 bases from V and 0 bases from J, with 9 bases between. The CDR3 consists of 14 residues. The germline V gene encodes CDR1 LNHDA and CDR2 SQIVND (reference sequence). The CDR3 region has the DNA TGTGCCAGTAGAACCCAGAGCTCTGGAAACACCATATATTTT. Its protein is CASRTQSSGNTIYF.

The gene calls are TRBV19 and TRBJ2-3; perhaps TRBD2 as D (7 bases). The CDR3 has 16 amino acids. The germline V gene encodes CDR1 LNHDA and CDR2 SQIVND (reference sequence). V was pared by 7 bases and J by 0 bases, with 17 bases between. CDR3 sequence reads: CASKGGGHPSTDTQYF. CDR3 coding DNA: TGTGCCAGTAAAGGGGGGGGGCATCCTAGCACAGATACGCAGTATTTT.

V is TRBV11-1 and J is TRBJ1-1; no clear D. Trimming shortened V by 1 base and J by 1 base, and 7 bases separated the two germline ends. CDR3 length: 14 residues. The germline V gene has CDR1 SGHAT and CDR2 FQDESV (reference sequence). CDR3 nucleotides: TGTGCCAGCAGCTTAGGTTATGGGAACACTGAAGCTTTCTTT. Amino acids: CASSLGYGNTEAFF.

The DNA of the CDR3 is TGCGCCAGCAAAGGACAGGGTGCTGGAAACACCATATATTTT. It encodes CASKGQGAGNTIYF. The genes are TRBV5-1 and TRBJ1-3, with TRBD1 matching over 8 bases. The germline CDR1 and CDR2 sequences are SGHRS and YFSETQ. The CDR3 has 14 residues. The V gene end was trimmed by 6 bases and the J gene end by 2 bases; junction bases not matched to a gene: 4.

The gene calls are TRBV2 and TRBJ2-4; 9 nucleotides align to TRBD2. V lost 5 bases to trimming and J lost 7 bases; unmatched junction nucleotides: 6. Germline V gives CDR1 SNHLY, CDR2 FYNNEI. The CDR3 has 14 residues. The CDR3 here is CASSSGGMGNIQYF. CDR3 bases: TGTGCCAGCAGTAGCGGGGGGATGGGGAACATTCAGTACTTC.

The chain is built from TRBV6-1 and TRBJ1-2; maybe TRBD1 (6 bases). This CDR3 is built from 14 residues. Germline-derived CDR1 and CDR2 are MNHNS and SASEGT. The V end lost 8 bases, the J end lost 8 bases, and 21 bases lay between the germline ends. The CDR3 DNA is TGTGCCAGCCTCAACTTCGGCAGGGGTAGAGGCTACACCTTC. Its translation is CASLNFGRGRGYTF.

J is TRBJ1-3 and V is TRBV5-1, with TRBD1 matching over 8 bases. Looked up from germline, CDR1 is SGHRS and CDR2 is YFSETQ. Trimming cost V 0 bases and J 0 bases; bases outside gene matches: 5. The length of the CDR3 is 17 residues. The CDR3 nucleotides read TGCGCCAGCAGCTTGGGCAAGACAGGGGCCTCTGGAAACACCATATATTTT. It translates to CASSLGKTGASGNTIYF.

The chain uses TRBV7-9 and TRBJ2-5, with 9 bases matching TRBD1. V shed 4 bases and J 7 bases; nucleotides not matched to a gene: 7. The CDR3 sequence is 14 residues long. The germline V gene encodes CDR1 SEHNR and CDR2 FQNEAQ (reference sequence). The CDR3 region is CASSWGQGTGTQYF. The CDR3 DNA reads TGTGCCAGCAGCTGGGGACAGGGCACAGGGACCCAGTACTTC.

Only a few counts were recorded for this clone. J is TRBJ1-2 and V is TRBV30; TRBD1 agrees at 7 bases. V lost 2 bases to trimming and J lost 4 bases; unmatched junction nucleotides: 7. The CDR3 contains 14 residues. Germline CDR1 GTSNPN, CDR2 SVGIG (reference sequence). Written as DNA, the CDR3 is TGTGCCTGGAGTCTCCCGGCAGGGGGCTATGGCTACACCTTC. Protein sequence: CAWSLPAGGYGYTF. Full variable domain (outside the CDR3, taken from reference TRBV30 and TRBJ1-2): SQTIHQWPATLVQPVGSPLSLECTVEGTSNPNLYWYRQAAGRGLQLLFYSVGIGQISSEVPQNLSASRPQDRQFILSSKKLLLSDSGFYLCAWSLPAGGYGYTFGSGTRLTVV.

The J gene is TRBJ1-1, the V gene TRBV11-2; D might be TRBD1 (5 bases). Germline CDR1 and CDR2: SGHAT and FQNNGV. The CDR3 sequence is 13 residues long. Trimming stripped 0 bases from V and 3 bases from J, with 5 bases between. The CDR3 sequence is CASSLDRDTEAFF. DNA for the CDR3: TGTGCCAGCAGCTTAGACAGGGACACTGAAGCTTTCTTT.

The chain links TRBV27 to TRBJ1-2; TRBD1 might be the D (6 bases). Per germline, CDR1 MNHEY and CDR2 SMNVEV (reference sequence). The CDR3 length is 13 residues. V was shortened by 8 bases and J by 7 bases, with 17 bases between the two germline ends. The CDR3 here is CASGTFSLSGYTF. The CDR3 DNA sequence: TGTGCCAGCGGGACATTTTCTCTAAGTGGCTACACCTTC.

The chain recombines TRBV4-2 with TRBJ2-5; tentative D call: TRBD2 (6 bases). The CDR3 runs to 15 residues. The germline V gene encodes CDR1 LGHNA and CDR2 YNFKEQ. V was cut by 0 bases and J by 4 bases, with 12 bases left in between. The CDR3 sequence: CASSQDRGLGETQYF. CDR3 nucleotide sequence: TGTGCCAGCAGCCAAGACCGGGGGTTAGGAGAGACCCAGTACTTC.

V and J are TRBV6-6 and TRBJ1-5; TRBD1 might be the D (5 bases). The ends were cut back, 4 bases at V and 3 bases at J, with 13 bases in the middle. The germline V gene encodes CDR1 MNHNY and CDR2 SVGAGI (reference sequence). The CDR3 runs 15 residues. The CDR3 protein is CASSSGTAHNQPQHF. In nucleotides, the CDR3 is TGTGCCAGCAGTTCAGGGACGGCCCACAATCAGCCCCAGCATTTT.

The CDR3, as DNA: TGTGCCTCCGGACAGGGAGGAACAGATACGCAGTATTTT. Amino acids: CASGQGGTDTQYF. The chain is built from TRBV10-3 and TRBJ2-3; 8 bases map to TRBD1. CDR1 and CDR2 (germline): ENHRY, SYGVKD. Trimming at V came to 11 bases and at J to 3 bases, leaving 7 bases not matched to a gene. The CDR3 covers 13 residues.

The rearrangement joins TRBV7-9 to TRBJ1-3, with D possibly TRBD1 on 5 matching bases. Trimming took off 5 bases at V and 1 base at J, with 9 bases between the two ends. The CDR3 contains 14 residues. Germline CDR1 reads SEHNR; CDR2 reads FQNEAQ (reference sequence). Here the CDR3 DNA reads TGTGCCAGCAGCCCCGGGACTTCTGGAAACACCATATATTTT. Residues: CASSPGTSGNTIYF.

The sample holds one count of this clone. The chain couples TRBV5-1 to TRBJ2-2, with 8 bases fitting TRBD1. The V segment lost 10 bases and the J segment 0 bases; nucleotides outside the gene matches: 5. Germline CDR1 is SGHRS and CDR2 is YFSETQ. There are 14 residues in the CDR3. CDR3 residues: CASRTGSNTGELFF. The CDR3 bases are TGCGCCTCCAGGACAGGGTCGAACACCGGGGAGCTGTTTTTT.

The chain has TRBV27 and TRBJ2-5; a weak D match, TRBD2 (6 bases). With 4 bases removed from V and 3 bases from J, the gap between germline ends came to 15 bases. The CDR3 spans 15 residues. The germline CDR1 and CDR2 sequences are MNHEY and SMNVEV (reference sequence). The CDR3 sequence: CASSSLGTLKETQYF. The CDR3 DNA is TGTGCCAGCAGTTCACTCGGGACTTTAAAAGAGACCCAGTACTTC.

This clone was picked up a small number of times. This sequence joins TRBV15 and TRBJ1-4; tentatively, D is TRBD1 (5 bases). V was cut by 1 base and J by 7 bases, with 19 bases left in between. CDR1 and CDR2 from the germline V gene are LNHNV and YYDKDF (reference sequence). CDR3 length equals 17 residues. CDR3 amino acids: CATSRGGTGTSGEKLFF. CDR3 nucleotides: TGTGCCACCAGCAGAGGCGGCACGGGGACGAGTGGTGAAAAACTGTTTTTT. The full variable domain, its missing parts supplied by reference TRBV15 and TRBJ1-4, is DAMVIQNPRYQVTQFGKPVTLSCSQTLNHNVMYWYQQKSSQAPKLLFHYYDKDFNNEADTPDNFQSRRPNTSFCFLDIRSPGLGDTAMYLCATSRGGTGTSGEKLFFGSGTQLSVL.

The chain couples TRBV25-1 to TRBJ2-5; D gene uncertain. CDR1 is MGHDK, CDR2 SYGVNS, per germline. The CDR3 is made up of 14 amino acids. Between the trimmed V and J ends, which lost 5 bases and 2 bases, there was a span of 12 bases. CDR3 protein: CASSSPGPQETQYF. As DNA, the CDR3 is TGTGCCAGCAGTTCGCCCGGGCCGCAAGAGACCCAGTACTTC. The full variable domain, rest sourced from reference TRBV25-1 and TRBJ2-5, is EADIYQTPRYLVIGTGKKITLECSQTMGHDKMYWYQQDPGMELHLIHYSYGVNSTEKGDLSSESTVSRIRTEHFPLTLESARPSHTSQYLCASSSPGPQETQYFGPGTRLLVL.

This clone has only a few counts. The chain carries TRBV27 and TRBJ1-1, with D uncertain. Germline CDR1 is MNHEY and CDR2 is SMNVEV (reference sequence). This CDR3 region has 13 residues. V was trimmed by 3 bases and J by 1 base, leaving 6 bases between them. CDR3 bases: TGTGCCAGCAGTTTTGCGTCGAACACTGAAGCTTTCTTT. Translating gives CASSFASNTEAFF.

The chain employs TRBV7-8 and TRBJ2-5, with unresolved D. V lost 8 bases and J 1 base, leaving 14 bases between the germline ends. This CDR3 contains 14 residues. Germline V gene sequence: CDR1 SGHVS, CDR2 FQNEAQ. CDR3 sequence (DNA): TGTGCCAGCCGGAACAGAGAAGGCCAAGAGACCCAGTACTTC. Protein sequence: CASRNREGQETQYF.

This chain links TRBV19 with TRBJ2-2; TRBD1 matches at 11 bases. V dropped 1 base and J dropped 4; count of bases not matched to a gene: 2. Germline V CDR1 and CDR2: LNHDA, SQIVND (reference sequence). CDR3 size: 16 residues. The CDR3 loop reads CASSIGGTGGTGELFF. For the CDR3, the DNA is TGTGCCAGTAGTATAGGCGGGACAGGGGGCACCGGGGAGCTGTTTTTT.

The rearrangement uses TRBV7-5 and TRBJ2-1; the tabulated D call, TRBD1, remains unverified against the DNA. TRBV7-5 is marked as a pseudogene. There are 18 residues in the CDR3. The CDR3 here is CARSLVGSAGQAENEQFF. The CDR3 DNA is TGTGCCAGAAGCTTAGTGGGTTCCGCGGGACAGGCGGAGAATGAGCAGTTCTTC.

This chain uses TRBV18 with TRBJ1-1; weak D call: TRBD1 (5 bases). Trimming shortened V by 2 bases and J by 3 bases, and 13 bases separated the two germline ends. Per germline, CDR1 KGHSH and CDR2 LQKENI. CDR3 length: 15 amino acids. The CDR3 region is CASSPFRAPDTEAFF. CDR3 bases: TGTGCCAGCTCACCATTCAGGGCCCCCGACACTGAAGCTTTCTTT.